This note documents a single T cell receptor (beta chain) sequence. Clones were sequenced by immunoSEQ multiplex PCR, and TCRdb holds only the in-frame ones, with some missing. The table includes approximately 20,000 clones, about 92% detected once. The sample is drawn from a study of untreated major depressive disorder. Excluded: major illness, comorbidity, regular medication, drug use, over 100 g alcohol weekly. The TCR sequence derives from a woman in her forties with major depressive disorder. The sequenced material came from CD4+ T cells from PBMCs.

The CDR3 DNA is TGTGCCAGCAGCCCTAACACTGAAGCTTTCTTT. Protein sequence: CASSPNTEAFF. This rearrangement joins TRBV11-3 to TRBJ1-1; no definite D call. In germline, CDR1 is SGHNT, CDR2 YENEEA. The V and J ends lost 5 bases and 2 bases respectively, with 3 bases between them. The CDR3 runs to 11 residues.